This TCR beta chain was sequenced for a study of T cell repertoires in breast cancer. Notes on the study in general: Eight TRBV7 primers may have caused mispriming bias toward TRBV7 in shared TCRs. Tumor-involved sentinel lymph nodes shared about fourfold more TCRs with matched tumors than tumor-free nodes (about 7.7% versus 2%). Seven or more patient tumors shared over 15 TCR pairs rarely seen in control blood.

Deletions cut 9 bases from V and 7 bases from J, with 10 bases between. The CDR3 extends over 11 amino acids. Germline assignment: CDR1 MNHNS and CDR2 SASEGT. A second nested PCR with blocking oligonucleotides suppressed unpaired genes. Each emulsion RT-PCR master mix held about 4,500-270,000 T cells with C-region, Stepout and V-region primers. A single record per CDR3 protein comes from TCRdb applying MiXCR to the emulsion pairing reads. The sample lists about 40,000 distinct CDR3 sequences, 35% to 50% occurring once. An expanded emulsion RT-PCR with primers for all TCR V genes paired CD8+ T cell chains. This clonotype appeared a few times. The antigen remains undetermined.

The sequence came from a pool of human donors with breast cancer or a healthy control (not recorded which). This sequence joins TRBV6-1 and TRBJ2-1; TRBD2 might be the D (6 bases). What was sequenced was CD8+ T cells. CDR3 sequence (DNA): TGTGCCAGTTTAGCGGTAAATGAGCAGTTCTTC. Translated: CASLAVNEQFF.